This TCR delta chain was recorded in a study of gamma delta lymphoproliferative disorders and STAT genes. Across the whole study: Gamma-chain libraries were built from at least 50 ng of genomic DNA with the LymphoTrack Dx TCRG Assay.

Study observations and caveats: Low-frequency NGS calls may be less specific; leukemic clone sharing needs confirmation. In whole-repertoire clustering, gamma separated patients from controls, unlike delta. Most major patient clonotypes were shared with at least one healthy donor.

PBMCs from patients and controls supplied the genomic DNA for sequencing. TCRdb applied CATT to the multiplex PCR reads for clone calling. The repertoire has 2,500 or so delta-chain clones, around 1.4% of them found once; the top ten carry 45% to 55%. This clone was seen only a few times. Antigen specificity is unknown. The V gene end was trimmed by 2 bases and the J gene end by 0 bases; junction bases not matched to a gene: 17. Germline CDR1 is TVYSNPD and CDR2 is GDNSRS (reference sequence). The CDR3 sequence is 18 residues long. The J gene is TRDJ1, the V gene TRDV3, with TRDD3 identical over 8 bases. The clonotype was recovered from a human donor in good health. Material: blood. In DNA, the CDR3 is TGTGCCTTTTCCCCTACGTCGTACTGGGGGCCCTACACCGATAAACTCATCTTT. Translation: CAFSPTSYWGPYTDKLIF.